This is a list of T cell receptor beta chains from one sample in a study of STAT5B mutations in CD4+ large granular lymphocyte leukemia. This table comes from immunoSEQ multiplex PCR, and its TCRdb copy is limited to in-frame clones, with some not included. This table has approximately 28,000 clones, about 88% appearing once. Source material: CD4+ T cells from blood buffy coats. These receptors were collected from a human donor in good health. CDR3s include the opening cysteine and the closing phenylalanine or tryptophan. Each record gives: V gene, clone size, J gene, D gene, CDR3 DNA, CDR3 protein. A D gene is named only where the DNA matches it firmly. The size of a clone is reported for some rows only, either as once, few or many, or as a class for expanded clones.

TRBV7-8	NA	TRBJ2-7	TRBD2	TGTGCCTCGGGACTAGCGGGGGAGCCCTGGGGGCAGTACTTC	CASGLAGEPWGQYF
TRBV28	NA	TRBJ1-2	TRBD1	TGTGCCAGCAGAAAGGACAGGGGGCTTAGTCTTTATGGCTACACCTTC	CASRKDRGLSLYGYTF
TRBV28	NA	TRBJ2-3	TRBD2	TGTGCCAGCAGTTTTCCTCCGGGACTAGCGGCTATGGGGACCACAGATACGCAGTATTTT	CASSFPPGLAAMGTTDTQYF
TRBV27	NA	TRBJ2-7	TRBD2	TGTGCCACCCGAGCGGGAGGTAGCTCCTACGAGCAGTACTTC	CATRAGGSSYEQYF
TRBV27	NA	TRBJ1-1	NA	TGTGCCAGCAGCCTCTTCGGGGGGAACACTGAAGCTTTCTTT	CASSLFGGNTEAFF
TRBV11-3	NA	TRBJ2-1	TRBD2	TGTGCCAGCAGCTCGACCAGGCGGGAGGGGCTCAATGAGCAGTTCTTC	CASSSTRREGLNEQFF
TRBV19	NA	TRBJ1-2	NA	TGTGCCAGTAGACTGCGGGCAGGGAACTATGGCTACACCTTC	CASRLRAGNYGYTF
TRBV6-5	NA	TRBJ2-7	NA	TGTGCCAGCAGTTACCGGGACAACGTCTACGAGCAGTACTTC	CASSYRDNVYEQYF
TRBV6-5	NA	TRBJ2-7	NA	TGTGCCAGCAGTCCTCAGGGGCCCAGCTTCGAGCAGTACTTC	CASSPQGPSFEQYF
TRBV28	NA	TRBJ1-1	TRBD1	TGTGCCAGCAGTCCTACTAAGGGACAGCAGAACACTGAAGCTTTCTTT	CASSPTKGQQNTEAFF
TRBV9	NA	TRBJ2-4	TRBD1	TGTGCCAGCAGCGGGGACAGACGGGGCATTCAGTACTTC	CASSGDRRGIQYF
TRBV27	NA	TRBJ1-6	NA	TGTGCCAGCATCGCCCCTTCGGGCCACCGAGACAACTCCTATAATTCACCCCTCCACTTT	CASIAPSGHRDNSYNSPLHF
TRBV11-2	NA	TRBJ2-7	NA	TGTGCCAGCAGCATGGGTACGACTCTAGCGAGATCCTACGAGCAGTACTTC	CASSMGTTLARSYEQYF
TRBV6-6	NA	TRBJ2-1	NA	TGTGCCAGCAGTTACAGCGGGTCCTACAATGAGCAGTTCTTC	CASSYSGSYNEQFF
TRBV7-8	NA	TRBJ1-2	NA	TGTGCCAGCAGCGTAGACAAGAACTATGGCTACACCTTC	CASSVDKNYGYTF
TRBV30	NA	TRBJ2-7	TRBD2	TGTGCCGGCCTCGGGGGGAGCTCCTACGAGCAGTACTTC	CAGLGGSSYEQYF
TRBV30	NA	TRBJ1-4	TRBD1	TGTGCCTGGAGTGCTCGACAGGGTTTGCCCAGGGCTAATGAAAAACTGTTTTTT	CAWSARQGLPRANEKLFF
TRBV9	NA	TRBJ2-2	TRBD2	TGTGCCAGCAGCCTAGCGGGAGAGGACACCGGGGAGCTGTTTTTT	CASSLAGEDTGELFF
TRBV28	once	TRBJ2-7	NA	TGTGCCAGCAACCGCCCAAGCGCGATATCTGACGAGCAGTACTTC	CASNRPSAISDEQYF
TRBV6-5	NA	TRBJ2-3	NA	TGTGCCAGCAGAAGGACCGGGACTGCGGATACGCAGTATTTT	CASRRTGTADTQYF
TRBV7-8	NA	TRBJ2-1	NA	TGTGCCAGCAGCCAAGCATACAATGAGCAGTTCTTC	CASSQAYNEQFF
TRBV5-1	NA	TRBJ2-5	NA	TGCGCCAGCAGCTCTTCCGGGCTCCCGGGAACCCAGTACTTC	CASSSSGLPGTQYF
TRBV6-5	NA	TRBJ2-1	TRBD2	TGTGCCAGCAGTTACGATGCGGGGGGATTAAACAATGAGCAGTTCTTC	CASSYDAGGLNNEQFF
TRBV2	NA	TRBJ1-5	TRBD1	TGTGCCAGCAGCCAGGACAGGGGATATCAGCCCCAGCATTTT	CASSQDRGYQPQHF
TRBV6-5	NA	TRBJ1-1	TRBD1	TGTGCCAGCAGCCGGAACAGGGGATACACTGAAGCTTTCTTT	CASSRNRGYTEAFF
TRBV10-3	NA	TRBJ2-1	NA	TGTGCCATCAGTGGGGCTAGGGATGGCAATGAGCAGTTCTTC	CAISGARDGNEQFF
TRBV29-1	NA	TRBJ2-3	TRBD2	TGCAGCGGGGGGACTAGCGGAAGCACAGATACGCAGTATTTT	CSGGTSGSTDTQYF
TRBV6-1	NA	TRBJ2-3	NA	TGTGCCAGCAGCCAAGGACTGGGCTCCTCAGATACGCAGTATTTT	CASSQGLGSSDTQYF
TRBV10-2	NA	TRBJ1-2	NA	TGCGCCAGCACCCCAAGCGGCAGTAGATATGGCTACACCTTC	CASTPSGSRYGYTF
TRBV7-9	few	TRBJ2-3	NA	TGTGCCAGCAGTCTTGTGACTGGGGCAGCGACGGCCAGAGATACGCAGTATTTT	CASSLVTGAATARDTQYF
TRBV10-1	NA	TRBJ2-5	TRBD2	TGCGCCAGCAGTCCTAGCGGCACTGAGACCCAGTACTTC	CASSPSGTETQYF
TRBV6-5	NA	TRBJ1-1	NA	TGTGCCAGCAGTTACCGGCTAGAAGCTTTCTTT	CASSYRLEAFF
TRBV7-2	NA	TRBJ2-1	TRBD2	TGTGCCAGCAGCTTAGCCGGGAGGGTATACAATGAGCAGTTCTTC	CASSLAGRVYNEQFF
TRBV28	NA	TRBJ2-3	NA	TGTGCCAGCAGTTTGCTCGGAGCAGATACGCAGTATTTT	CASSLLGADTQYF
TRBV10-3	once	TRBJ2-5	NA	TGTGCCATCAGTTCCGGGACCCCGATCGGGACCCAGTACTTC	CAISSGTPIGTQYF
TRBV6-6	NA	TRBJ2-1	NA	TGTGCCAGCAGCGCAGGGGTTTACAATGAGCAGTTCTTC	CASSAGVYNEQFF
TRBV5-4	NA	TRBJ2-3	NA	TGTGCCAGCAGCTTAAGCACAGATACGCAGTATTTT	CASSLSTDTQYF
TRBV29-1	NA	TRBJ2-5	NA	TGCAGCGTTGAAGCCACGGGGCAGCCCGAGACCCAGTACTTC	CSVEATGQPETQYF
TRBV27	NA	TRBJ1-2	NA	TGTGCCAGCAGTTTATCAGGCTATGGCTACACCTTC	CASSLSGYGYTF
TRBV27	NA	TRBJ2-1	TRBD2	TGTGCCAGCAGTTCGCTAGCGGGAGGGAAGTACAATGAGCAGTTCTTC	CASSSLAGGKYNEQFF
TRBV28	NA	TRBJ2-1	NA	TGTGCCAGCAGCGGAGTCGGTTTAATTGCGAGTGAGCAGTTCTTC	CASSGVGLIASEQFF
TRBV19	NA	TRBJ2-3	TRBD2	TGTGCCAGTAGTAAATTAGCGGGAGGTAGCACAGATACGCAGTATTTT	CASSKLAGGSTDTQYF
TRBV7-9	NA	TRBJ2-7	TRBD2	TGTGCCAGCAGTCCCGCACTAGCGGGAGGAAATGAGCAGTACTTC	CASSPALAGGNEQYF
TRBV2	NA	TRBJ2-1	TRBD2	TGTGCCAGCAGAGATAGGACTAGCGGAGCCTACAATGAGCAGTTCTTC	CASRDRTSGAYNEQFF
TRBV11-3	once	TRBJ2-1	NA	TGTGCCAGCAGCCTGGGACCCCCTGGGGATGAGCAGTTCTTC	CASSLGPPGDEQFF
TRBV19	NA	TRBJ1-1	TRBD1	TGTGCCAGTAGTCTCGGACAGGGGGCGCTTCGTAGCACTGAAGCTTTCTTT	CASSLGQGALRSTEAFF
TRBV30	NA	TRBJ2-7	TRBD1	TGTGCCTGGGCGGAACAGGGGGCGGGGGAGCAGTACTTC	CAWAEQGAGEQYF